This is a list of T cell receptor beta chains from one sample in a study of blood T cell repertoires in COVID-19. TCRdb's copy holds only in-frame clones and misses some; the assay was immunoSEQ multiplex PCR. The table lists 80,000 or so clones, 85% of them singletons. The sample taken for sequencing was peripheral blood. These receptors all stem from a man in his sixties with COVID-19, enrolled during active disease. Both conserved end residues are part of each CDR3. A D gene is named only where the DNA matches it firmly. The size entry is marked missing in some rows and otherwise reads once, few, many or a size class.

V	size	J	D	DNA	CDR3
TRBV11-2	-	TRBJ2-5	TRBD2	TGTGCCAGCAACAAGTTCGAGCGACTAGCGGGGGTAGAGACCCAGTACTTC	CASNKFERLAGVETQYF
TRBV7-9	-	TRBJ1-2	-	TGTGCCAGCAGCTTGGAAATTGGAGGAGTGACCTTC	CASSLEIGGVTF
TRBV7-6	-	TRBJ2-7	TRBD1	TGTGCCAGCAGCACCCACCCGGGACAGGGGCGGGAGCAGTACTTC	CASSTHPGQGREQYF
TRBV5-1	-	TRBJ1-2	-	TGCGCCAGCAGCCCCGGGACGGGGGGCTTGAGCTATGGCTACACCTTC	CASSPGTGGLSYGYTF
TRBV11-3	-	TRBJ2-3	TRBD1	TGTGCCAGCAGCGCCCGGGACAGGGGTACGCAGTATTTT	CASSARDRGTQYF
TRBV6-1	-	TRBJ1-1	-	TGTGCCAGCAGTGAAACCGGCCTGAGGGTGACTGAAGCTTTCTTT	CASSETGLRVTEAFF
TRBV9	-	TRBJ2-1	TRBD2	TGTGCCAGCAGCGGGGGACTAGCGGGAAGGGGAGCTTACAATGAGCAGTTCTTC	CASSGGLAGRGAYNEQFF
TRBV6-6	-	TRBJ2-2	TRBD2	TGTGCCAGCAGTCCCAAGAGGACTAGCGGGAGCGTGAACACCGGGGAGCTGTTTTTT	CASSPKRTSGSVNTGELFF
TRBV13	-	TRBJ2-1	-	TGTGCCAGCAGCTTTATGTGGGAGAAAACCTACAATGAGCAGTTCTTC	CASSFMWEKTYNEQFF
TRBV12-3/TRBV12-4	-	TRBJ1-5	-	TGTGCCAGCAGTTTACCCCCACAGCCCCAGCATTTT	CASSLPPQPQHF
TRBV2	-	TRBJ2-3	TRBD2	TGTGCCAGCAGTGACCTAGCGGGAGGGTGGGATACGCAGTATTTT	CASSDLAGGWDTQYF
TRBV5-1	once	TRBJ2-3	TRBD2	TGCGCCAGCAGCCCCTTTTCGGGAGGGGGAAAGGATACGCAGTATTTT	CASSPFSGGGKDTQYF
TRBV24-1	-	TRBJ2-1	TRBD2	TGTGCCACCAGTGGATTCCCCTCTGGACTAGCGGGAGCTCCTCCCGGTGAGCAGTTCTTC	CATSGFPSGLAGAPPGEQFF
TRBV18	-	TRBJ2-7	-	TGTGCCAGCTCACTCAACCGGGACGCGGGGTTCTACGAGCAGTACTTC	CASSLNRDAGFYEQYF
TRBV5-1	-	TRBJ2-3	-	TGCGCCAGCAGCTTGGCTTCTAGGTCGGTCACAGATACGCAGTATTTT	CASSLASRSVTDTQYF
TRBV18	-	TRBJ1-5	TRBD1	TGTGCCAGCTCACCCGGCCCTACAGGGGCGGGTCAGCCCCAGCATTTT	CASSPGPTGAGQPQHF
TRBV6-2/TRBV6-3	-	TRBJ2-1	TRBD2	TGTGCCAGCAGTAATACACTCCACCGGGGGGGCTCAAATGAGCAGTTCTTC	CASSNTLHRGGSNEQFF
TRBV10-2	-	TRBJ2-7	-	TGCGCCAGCAGTCCGGACCCCGGGGCCTACGAGCAGTACTTC	CASSPDPGAYEQYF
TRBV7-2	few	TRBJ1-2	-	TGTGCCAGCAGCTTAGAGTGGGGGGGCTCGGGTCCTGACTATGGCTACACCTTC	CASSLEWGGSGPDYGYTF
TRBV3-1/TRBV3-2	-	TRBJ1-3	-	TGTGCCAGCAGCCAAGATGGTAATACTGGTGGAAACACCATATATTTT	CASSQDGNTGGNTIYF
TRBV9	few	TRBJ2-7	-	TGTGCCAGCAGCAAGACACCGGGAAACTACGAGCAGTACTTC	CASSKTPGNYEQYF
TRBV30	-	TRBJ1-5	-	TGTGCCTGGAGTATTACAGGGTACAATCAGCCCCAGCATTTT	CAWSITGYNQPQHF
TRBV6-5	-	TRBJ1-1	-	TGTGCCAGCAGTTTAGGGGGAAGTGCTGAAGCTTTCTTT	CASSLGGSAEAFF